One and the same sample provided the 30 T cell receptor beta chains below, sequenced in a study of graft-versus-host responses after intestinal transplantation (dated by TCRdb to about 2021). According to the study, the label for this sample's time point signals: cells obtained before transplantation from donor or recipient. In the mixed lymphocyte reactions, about 200,000 CFSE-labeled pre-transplant responders were plated with about 200,000 irradiated violet-dye-labeled stimulators and cultured for 5 to 7 days. Receptor amplification or capture employed the immunoSEQ multiplex PCR assay. The immuneACCESS repertoire file appears here via TCRdb, limited to in-frame rearrangements. These files lack a portion of the clones; in checked studies, under half of the deficit traces to unresolved V genes, and the cause of the others is not known. A total of roughly 17,000 clones appear in this sample, about 38% of them only once. 3% to 4% of the sample belongs to the ten largest clones.

The sequences come from alloreactive CD8+ T cells from a mixed lymphocyte reaction culture, collected before intestinal transplant. This specimen's cell subset or site label, per the study, means: CFSE-low proliferating T cells sorted from approximately 6-day pre-transplant mixed lymphocyte reaction (GvH or HvG direction). These receptors were taken from a human patient who received an intestinal transplant.

J is TRBJ1-1 and V is TRBV6-5; D perhaps matches TRBD1 (5 bases). Between the trimmed V and J ends, which lost 4 bases and 4 bases, there was a span of 10 bases. Germline V gives CDR1 MNHEY, CDR2 SVGAGI. The CDR3 sequence is 13 residues long. CDR3: CASSWGQGTEAFF. In DNA form, the CDR3 reads TGTGCCAGCAGTTGGGGTCAGGGCACTGAAGCTTTCTTT.

This clone came up a few times. This chain links TRBV29-1 with TRBJ2-1; 9 bases agree with TRBD1. Trimming at V came to 8 bases and at J to 7 bases, leaving 9 bases not matched to a gene. Per the germline V gene, CDR1 is SQVTM and CDR2 is ANQGSEA. The CDR3 loop spans 13 amino acids. For the CDR3, the DNA is TGCAGCCTCGAGACAGGGGGAGGTAATGAGCAGTTCTTC. Its protein product is CSLETGGGNEQFF.

The chain carries TRBV6-6 and TRBJ2-2; tentatively, D is TRBD2 (7 bases). Germline V CDR1 and CDR2: MNHNY, SVGAGI (reference sequence). With 7 bases removed from V and 4 bases from J, the gap between germline ends came to 19 bases. The CDR3 consists of 16 residues. CDR3 in DNA: TGTGCCAGCACCCTGATTGGGGGCGGGGGCACCGGGGAGCTGTTTTTT. Encoded protein: CASTLIGGGGTGELFF.

The CDR3 DNA is TGTGCCAGCAGTTTAGGGGCGGGAGGGCCCCACGAGCAGTACTTC. It yields the protein CASSLGAGGPHEQYF. The rearrangement uses TRBV27 and TRBJ2-7; TRBD2 matches at 9 bases. This CDR3 is 15 amino acids long. From germline, CDR1 is MNHEY and CDR2 SMNVEV (reference sequence). V lost 2 bases to trimming and J lost 5 bases; unmatched junction nucleotides: 7.

V gene TRBV28 combines with J gene TRBJ2-1; 9 nucleotides line up with TRBD2. Germline trimming cut 2 bases from V and 8 bases from J; bases unmatched to any gene: 4. The CDR3 is 14 residues long. Germline loops: CDR1 MDHEN, CDR2 SYDVKM. In DNA form, the CDR3 reads TGTGCCAGCAGTTTAGCGGGAGGGTGGTATGAGCAGTTCTTC. This translates into CASSLAGGWYEQFF.

With respect to this clone: The CDR3 end shows no conserved phenylalanine or tryptophan, and so a read error is likely. The rearrangement joins TRBV7-8 to TRBJ2-7; 7 bases fit TRBD1. Germline loops: CDR1 SGHVS, CDR2 FQNEAQ. Germline trimming cut 5 bases from V and 0 bases from J; bases unmatched to any gene: 10. The CDR3 totals 16 residues. The CDR3 is CASSPVRGHLSYEQYL. CDR3 nucleotides: TGTGCCAGCAGCCCAGTGAGGGGGCACCTCTCCTACGAGCAGTACCTC.

This chain joins TRBV4-1 and TRBJ2-1; no definite D call. CDR1 and CDR2 (germline): MGHRA, YSYEKL. The CDR3 length is 17 residues. The ends were cut back, 0 bases at V and 7 bases at J, with 19 bases in the middle. CDR3 bases: TGCGCCAGCAGCCAAGATTGGGCCGAAGCTACGGTAAATGAGCAGTTCTTC. It translates to CASSQDWAEATVNEQFF.

This chain connects TRBV6-5 to TRBJ1-5; D unclear. This CDR3 has 16 residues. Per the germline V gene, CDR1 is MNHEY and CDR2 is SVGAGI. With 0 bases removed from V and 0 bases from J, the gap between germline ends came to 9 bases. For the CDR3, the DNA is TGTGCCAGCAGTTACTCGGCACCCTATAGCAATCAGCCCCAGCATTTT. Its translation: CASSYSAPYSNQPQHF.

The chain is built from TRBV19 and TRBJ2-1; D is perhaps TRBD1 (5 bases). Germline V gives CDR1 LNHDA, CDR2 SQIVND (reference sequence). V dropped 8 bases and J dropped 6 bases, with 8 bases sitting between them. CDR3 length equals 11 residues. The CDR3 spells CASGQGNEQFF. CDR3 bases: TGTGCCAGTGGGCAGGGCAATGAGCAGTTCTTC.

This clone has more than one count but fewer than ten. Other DNA sequences in the sample encode the same CDR3. The chain uses TRBV6-1 and TRBJ1-3; no reliable D call. From germline, CDR1 is MNHNS and CDR2 SASEGT. V shed 7 bases and J shed 4 bases, with 14 bases lying between them. This CDR3 has 14 residues. The CDR3 coding sequence is TGTGCCAGCATCAGGACCACCGGGGGAAACACCATATATTTT. Encoded protein: CASIRTTGGNTIYF.

The chain is built from TRBV30 and TRBJ2-7; TRBD1 agrees at 8 bases. Germline trimming cut 0 bases from V and 2 bases from J; bases unmatched to any gene: 6. Germline V gene data show CDR1 as GTSNPN and CDR2 as SVGIG (reference sequence). CDR3 length: 15 amino acids. The CDR3 region is CAWSVGGQAPYEQYF. CDR3 sequence (DNA): TGTGCCTGGAGTGTAGGGGGACAGGCTCCCTACGAGCAGTACTTC.

This CDR3 is CASSPHRITRTGEQYF. As DNA, the CDR3 is TGTGCCAGCTCACCACATAGGATCACTCGCACCGGGGAGCAGTACTTC. The V and J genes are TRBV18 and TRBJ2-7; D unclear. Trimming removed 1 base at V and 7 bases at J, with 20 bases between. The germline V gene encodes CDR1 KGHSH and CDR2 LQKENI. This CDR3 is built from 16 residues.

This clone was seen once. The genes are TRBV30 and TRBJ2-3; 7 positions agree with TRBD2. Germline-derived CDR1 and CDR2 are GTSNPN and SVGIG (reference sequence). The CDR3 is made up of 13 amino acids. The J segment lost 2 bases and the V segment lost 5 bases, leaving 4 bases of the junction unmatched. CDR3 bases: TGTGCCTGGCAAGCGGGAACCACAGATACGCAGTATTTT. Its translation is CAWQAGTTDTQYF.

V is TRBV5-6 and J is TRBJ2-7, with TRBD1 as a possible D gene (5 bases). Germline lookup yields CDR1 SGHDT and CDR2 YYEEEE. V lost 4 bases and J 4 bases, leaving 12 bases between the germline ends. The CDR3 extends over 13 amino acids. Here the CDR3 reads CASSQGGEYEQYF. CDR3 sequence (DNA): TGTGCCAGCAGCCAGGGTGGAGAGTACGAGCAGTACTTC.

This clone is medium-sized in the sample. This chain uses TRBV2 with TRBJ1-4; 7 nucleotides line up with TRBD1. V trimming: 4 bases; J trimming: 2 bases; junction bases outside the gene matches: 4. The germline gives CDR1 SNHLY, CDR2 FYNNEI. There are 15 residues in the CDR3. CDR3 in amino acids: CASSAEGATNEKLFF. CDR3 DNA sequence: TGTGCCAGCAGTGCTGAGGGGGCCACTAATGAAAAACTGTTTTTT.

This clone was counted between two and nine times. CDR3 sequence (DNA): TGTGCCAGCAGCCTACTGGGGGGATCCTACGAGCAGTACTTC. Translation gives CASSLLGGSYEQYF. The chain joins TRBV11-2 to TRBJ2-7; possibly TRBD2 for D (6 bases). The CDR3 has 14 residues. Germline assignment: CDR1 SGHAT and CDR2 FQNNGV. With 5 bases removed from V and 1 base from J, the gap between germline ends came to 12 bases.

This clone was counted between two and nine times. This chain links TRBV25-1 with TRBJ2-5; D unresolved. Trimming left V 7 bases short and J 5 bases short, with 8 bases between. Germline V lookup: CDR1 MGHDK, CDR2 SYGVNS. The CDR3 contains 11 residues. The CDR3: CASTLAETQYF. The CDR3 DNA follows: TGTGCCAGCACCTTGGCTGAGACCCAGTACTTC.

This clone has only a few counts. The genes are TRBV4-3 and TRBJ1-5; TRBD1 might be the D (6 bases). Trimming cost V 2 bases and J 5 bases, with 13 bases left between them. The CDR3 is 15 residues long. CDR1 and CDR2 from the germline V gene are LGHNA and YSLEER. The CDR3 DNA reads as TGCGCCAGCAGCCAAAACGGGGGGGCCGATCAGCCCCAGCATTTT. It codes for CASSQNGGADQPQHF.

The chain uses TRBV5-1 and TRBJ2-3; TRBD2 matches 7 bases. The ends lost 3 bases at V and 5 bases at J; junction bases unmatched: 6. The germline V gene has CDR1 SGHRS and CDR2 YFSETQ. The CDR3 length is 14 residues. The CDR3 region is CASSWGEGLDTQYF. The DNA of the CDR3 is TGCGCCAGCAGCTGGGGGGAGGGCCTAGATACGCAGTATTTT.

This clone turned up a few times. This chain links TRBV5-1 with TRBJ2-1; 14 positions match TRBD2. V lost 4 bases, J lost 10 bases, and 7 bases stayed unmatched. The CDR3 consists of 15 residues. Germline V gene sequence: CDR1 SGHRS, CDR2 YFSETQ. CDR3 residues: CASSQGTSGSTEQFF. The CDR3 region has the DNA TGCGCCAGCAGCCAGGGGACTAGCGGGAGCACCGAGCAGTTCTTC.

This clone showed up just once. This chain connects TRBV15 to TRBJ1-1; tentative D call: TRBD1 (6 bases). The CDR3 covers 14 residues. V was cut by 3 bases and J by 8 bases, with 16 bases left in between. CDR1 and CDR2 from the germline V gene are LNHNV and YYDKDF (reference sequence). Here the CDR3 reads CATSSPNRVREAFF. The CDR3 DNA follows: TGTGCCACCAGCAGCCCTAACAGGGTTAGGGAAGCTTTCTTT.

The V call is TRBV5-4, the J call TRBJ1-2; 7 bases line up with TRBD1. This CDR3 has 12 residues. Germline V gives CDR1 SGHNT, CDR2 YYREEE (reference sequence). V shed 3 bases, J shed 4 bases, and the junction held 0 bases outside the gene matches. As DNA, the CDR3 is TGTGCCAGCAGCTCAGGGGGCTATGGCTACACCTTC. Translated: CASSSGGYGYTF.

In the case of this clone: This likely stems from a read error, as it lies one base from a far larger clone. The CDR3 DNA follows: TGTGCCAGCAGTCTAGCGGGAGACTACAATGAGCAGTTCTTC. It specifies CASSLAGDYNEQFF. The V call is TRBV27, the J call TRBJ2-1; 10 bases line up with TRBD2. The CDR3 extends over 14 amino acids. In germline, CDR1 is MNHEY, CDR2 SMNVEV (reference sequence). V was clipped by 5 bases and J by 3 bases; unmatched bases: 1.

This clone has more than one count but fewer than ten. The CDR3 reads CASSLRSSGKFF. The CDR3 coding sequence is TGCGCCAGCAGCTTGAGGTCTAGCGGGAAGTTCTTC. The genes are TRBV5-1 and TRBJ2-1; 9 bases line up with TRBD2. The CDR3 runs to 12 residues. Germline V CDR1 and CDR2: SGHRS, YFSETQ. The V segment lost 1 base and the J segment 14 bases; nucleotides outside the gene matches: 4.

This clone appeared a few times. A much larger clone lies a single base off, so this may be a read error. The chain links TRBV13 to TRBJ2-7; D is uncertain. Germline CDR1 PRHDT, CDR2 FYEKMQ (reference sequence). V dropped 0 bases and J dropped 3 bases, with 12 bases sitting between them. This CDR3 comprises 15 residues. The CDR3 DNA sequence: TGTGCCAGCAGCTTAGGGGGCACCCTCTACTACGAGCAGTACTTC. The encoded protein is CASSLGGTLYYEQYF.

This clone was found once. The conserved final phenylalanine or tryptophan is absent from the CDR3, which likely points to a read error. No DNA is shown, since the ends of the CDR3 on it are uncertain; the CDR3 is the one TCRdb lists. V is TRBV5-4 and J is TRBJ2-7; TRBD2 is the table's D call, not checked against the DNA. Germline values: CDR1 SGHNT, CDR2 YYREEE (reference sequence). The CDR3 has 14 residues if both end residues are counted. The CDR3 reads CASSLGGNSYEQHL.

This clone came up a few times. The chain has TRBV27 and TRBJ2-1; 7 bases are shared with TRBD2. The CDR3 is made up of 17 amino acids. Germline V gives CDR1 MNHEY, CDR2 SMNVEV (reference sequence). V was pared by 4 bases and J by 8 bases, with 17 bases of the junction left unmatched. The CDR3 bases are TGTGCCAGCAGTTGGAGGCCAGCGGGGAGTTGGAGCGATGAGCAGTTCTTC. As protein: CASSWRPAGSWSDEQFF.

The chain joins TRBV19 to TRBJ2-1; 9 nucleotides match TRBD2. The J segment lost 3 bases and the V segment lost 9 bases, leaving 6 bases of the junction unmatched. CDR1 is LNHDA, CDR2 SQIVND, per germline (reference sequence). The CDR3 length is 14 residues. CDR3 sequence: CASRTSEIYNEQFF. The CDR3 DNA reads TGTGCCAGCAGGACTAGCGAGATCTACAATGAGCAGTTCTTC. The full variable domain, in which reference TRBV19 and TRBJ2-1 provide the parts outside the CDR3, is DGGITQSPKYLFRKEGQNVTLSCEQNLNHDAMYWYRQDPGQGLRLIYYSQIVNDFQKGDIAEGYSVSREKKESFPLTVTSAQKNPTAFYLCASRTSEIYNEQFFGPGTRLTVL.

This rearrangement joins TRBV25-1 to TRBJ2-1; a weak D match, TRBD1 (6 bases). Germline CDR1 reads MGHDK; CDR2 reads SYGVNS. The CDR3 consists of 16 residues. V was shortened by 4 bases and J by 8 bases, with 21 bases between the two germline ends. CDR3 residues: CASSGLNRALTDEQFF. The CDR3, as DNA: TGTGCCAGCAGTGGCCTGAACAGGGCCCTCACGGATGAGCAGTTCTTC.

The chain couples TRBV27 to TRBJ2-1, with a possible D match to TRBD2 (6 bases). Trimming stripped 2 bases from V and 9 bases from J, with 8 bases between. The CDR3 runs to 12 residues. Germline V gives CDR1 MNHEY, CDR2 SMNVEV (reference sequence). The CDR3 bases are TGTGCCAGCAGTTTACGGGGAGGTGAGCAGTTCTTC. Protein: CASSLRGGEQFF.